This T cell receptor beta chain appears in the sequencing data of a study of T cells in Graves' hyperthyroidism and ophthalmopathy. Concerning this clonotype: What it binds is unknown.

The CDR3 regions of TCR beta were amplified from RNA transcripts. TCR CDR3 underwent first-round RT-PCR with the HTBI primer set. TCRdb independently ran MiXCR on the multiplex PCR reads; one entry per CDR3 protein. The sample contains about 560,000 distinct CDR3 sequences, about 43% of which appear only once. Uncontrolled infection, other autoimmune disease, pregnancy or lactation led to exclusion. Findings and limits, study-wide: Separating ophthalmopathy from stable hyperthyroidism was achieved by a 13 V-J model. Peripheral blood also featured most of the thyroid clonotypes expanded above 0.001.

The CDR3 spans 14 residues. The V gene's germline CDR1 is SEHNR and CDR2 FQNEAQ (reference sequence). Trimming took 2 bases from V and 7 from J, leaving 12 bases between them. The clonotype comes from a woman between 18 and 29 years old with Graves' hyperthyroidism. Sequencing input: peripheral blood or thyroid tissue (not recorded which). This chain links TRBV7-9 with TRBJ1-5; unclear D gene. CDR3 sequence: CASSLTHRLQPQHF. In DNA, the CDR3 is TGTGCCAGCAGCTTAACCCACCGGCTGCAGCCCCAGCATTTT.